The rows below give T cell receptor beta chains drawn from one sample of a study of identical twins. TCRdb recomputed calls from the 5' RACE reads with MiXCR, one row per CDR3 protein. The sample consists of over 500,000 distinct CDR3 sequences, 20% to 25% of them appearing once. These data were likewise used in another study, on T cells expressing NK-cell markers.

The source material was CD4+ T cells sorted from blood. The receptors derive from a woman under 30 in good health. The CDR3 runs from the conserved cysteine through the conserved F or W. D genes are given only for firm matches. Size values are once, few and many counts, or a class for expanded clones, and some rows have none.

CDR3 length	D gene	V gene	J gene	clone size	CDR3 protein	CDR3 DNA
16	TRBD2	TRBV7-9	TRBJ2-1	few	CASSPNLLAGYDEQFF	TGTGCCAGCAGCCCCAATCTCCTAGCGGGATATGATGAGCAGTTCTTC
13	.	TRBV29-1	TRBJ1-2	.	CSSGEGVGYGYTF	TGCAGTTCCGGGGAGGGGGTTGGCTATGGCTACACCTTC
13	.	TRBV5-1	TRBJ1-1	few	CASAGGVNTEAFF	TGCGCCAGTGCCGGGGGGGTGAACACTGAAGCTTTCTTT
15	.	TRBV5-1	TRBJ2-7	.	CASSHLKRSIYEQYF	TGCGCCAGCAGCCATCTCAAACGATCCATCTACGAGCAGTACTTC
13	.	TRBV10-3	TRBJ1-1	.	CAIRETGNTEAFF	TGTGCCATCAGGGAGACAGGGAACACTGAAGCTTTCTTT
10	.	TRBV20-1	TRBJ2-1	many	CSAIDNEQFF	TGCAGTGCTATAGACAATGAGCAGTTCTTC
12	.	TRBV5-1	TRBJ2-7	.	CASEPGTYEQYF	TGCGCCAGCGAACCGGGGACTTACGAGCAGTACTTC
15	TRBD2	TRBV5-1	TRBJ2-4	few	CASSEPPGGKNIQYF	TGCGCCAGCAGCGAACCGCCGGGGGGCAAAAACATTCAGTACTTC
17	TRBD2	TRBV6-4	TRBJ2-5	few	CASREETSGRVRETQYF	TGTGCCAGCAGGGAGGAGACTAGCGGGAGAGTTCGGGAGACCCAGTACTTC
14	TRBD2	TRBV20-1	TRBJ2-1	.	CSASGLAGGDDQFF	TGCAGTGCTTCGGGACTAGCGGGAGGGGACGACCAGTTCTTC
16	TRBD2	TRBV5-5	TRBJ2-3	.	CASSLVGTSNIDTQYF	TGTGCCAGCAGCTTGGTTGGGACTAGTAATATAGATACGCAGTATTTT
14	.	TRBV7-9	TRBJ1-1	.	CASSSLQGNTEAFF	TGTGCCAGCAGTTCTTTACAGGGGAACACTGAAGCTTTCTTT
13	.	TRBV29-1	TRBJ2-3	few	CSALKGTTDTQYF	TGCAGCGCTCTTAAGGGGACGACAGATACGCAGTATTTT
14	.	TRBV19	TRBJ1-2	.	CASSMLTTNYGYTF	TGTGCCAGTAGTATGTTAACAACTAACTATGGCTACACCTTC
14	.	TRBV4-3	TRBJ2-3	many	CASSQDPATDTQYF	TGCGCCAGCAGCCAAGATCCGGCCACAGATACGCAGTATTTT
14	.	TRBV12-3/TRBV12-4	TRBJ2-1	.	CASSFSGRSNEQFF	TGTGCCAGCAGTTTCTCGGGGCGGAGCAATGAGCAGTTCTTC
21	TRBD2	TRBV20-1	TRBJ2-1	.	CSAAGPGLAGGPVFSYNEQFF	TGCAGTGCTGCTGGGCCGGGACTAGCGGGGGGACCCGTCTTCTCCTACAATGAGCAGTTCTTC
14	TRBD2	TRBV6-1	TRBJ2-3	few	CASCLAGGTDTQYF	TGTGCCAGCTGTCTAGCGGGGGGCACAGATACGCAGTATTTT
16	TRBD1	TRBV7-8	TRBJ1-1	.	CASSHLGRGPNTEAFF	TGTGCCAGCAGCCACCTTGGGAGGGGGCCGAACACTGAAGCTTTCTTT
15	TRBD2	TRBV7-7	TRBJ2-7	.	CASSLTSGRAEEQYF	TGTGCCAGCAGCCTTACTAGCGGGAGGGCCGAAGAGCAGTACTTC
15	TRBD2	TRBV7-9	TRBJ2-7	.	CASSGSGTSGGDQYF	TGTGCCAGCAGCGGTAGCGGGACTAGCGGGGGCGACCAGTACTTC
17	TRBD1	TRBV5-6	TRBJ2-7	many	CASSPEYTGTGVYEQYF	TGTGCCAGCAGCCCAGAATACACCGGGACAGGGGTTTACGAGCAGTACTTC
14	.	TRBV20-1	TRBJ2-7	few	CSAPSIREAYEQYF	TGCAGTGCTCCCTCGATCAGGGAGGCCTACGAGCAGTACTTC
16	.	TRBV6-5	TRBJ2-6	.	CASSYDGNSGANVLTF	TGTGCCAGCAGTTACGACGGGAACTCTGGGGCCAACGTCCTGACTTTC
16	.	TRBV11-2	TRBJ2-3	.	CASSLVPPRWADTQYF	TGTGCCAGCAGCTTAGTTCCCCCTAGATGGGCAGATACGCAGTATTTT
15	.	TRBV7-9	TRBJ1-1	.	CASSFAGEPLRSAFF	TGTGCCAGCAGCTTCGCAGGGGAGCCCCTGAGGTCTGCTTTCTTT
12	.	TRBV4-3	TRBJ2-4	.	CASSSPRNIQYF	TGCGCCAGCAGCTCACCAAGAAACATTCAGTACTTC
15	.	TRBV21-1	TRBJ2-2	.	CASSQTGQSTGELFF	TGTGCCAGCAGCCAGACAGGGCAGAGCACCGGGGAGCTGTTTTTT
13	TRBD2	TRBV20-1	TRBJ2-5	.	CSAIAGGRKTQYF	TGCAGTGCTATAGCGGGGGGTAGGAAGACCCAGTACTTC
16	TRBD1	TRBV6-2/TRBV6-3	TRBJ1-6	.	CASSYRGQGVYSPLHF	TGTGCCAGCAGTTACCGCGGACAGGGGGTCTATTCACCCCTCCACTTT
16	TRBD2	TRBV10-3	TRBJ2-3	few	CAISDKASGYTDTQYF	TGTGCCATCAGTGATAAGGCTAGCGGGTACACAGATACGCAGTATTTT
13	.	TRBV7-9	TRBJ2-7	.	CASSRGDAGEQYF	TGTGCCAGCAGCCGAGGGGACGCGGGCGAGCAGTACTTC
14	.	TRBV12-3/TRBV12-4	TRBJ1-6	once	CASSPRTVESPLHF	TGTGCCAGCAGTCCGAGGACTGTCGAATCACCCCTCCACTTT
15	TRBD1	TRBV20-1	TRBJ1-2	.	CSAREGTGGLYGYTF	TGCAGTGCTAGAGAGGGGACAGGAGGCCTCTATGGCTACACCTTC
12	.	TRBV5-5	TRBJ1-2	.	CASSSSGGGYTF	TGTGCCAGCAGCTCCTCGGGTGGGGGCTACACCTTC
15	TRBD1	TRBV20-1	TRBJ1-2	.	CSARPSRGTGYGYTF	TGCAGTGCTAGACCATCGAGGGGGACAGGCTATGGCTACACCTTC
13	.	TRBV5-6	TRBJ2-7	.	CASTSGAEHEQYF	TGTGCCAGCACCTCCGGGGCCGAACACGAGCAGTACTTC
16	TRBD2	TRBV12-3/TRBV12-4	TRBJ2-3	few	CASTRSGRALGDTQYF	TGTGCCAGCACCAGGAGCGGGAGGGCCCTAGGAGATACGCAGTATTTT
15	TRBD2	TRBV29-1	TRBJ2-5	.	CSLRLAGKGRETQYF	TGCAGCCTCCGACTAGCGGGTAAAGGGAGGGAGACCCAGTACTTC
14	TRBD2	TRBV29-1	TRBJ2-7	.	CSVAQGGGSYEQYF	TGCAGCGTTGCCCAGGGCGGGGGTTCCTACGAGCAGTACTTC
12	.	TRBV7-9	TRBJ2-5	few	CASSHSGETQYF	TGTGCCAGCAGCCATTCGGGGGAGACCCAGTACTTC
14	.	TRBV6-1	TRBJ2-7	.	CASRRTVTSYEQYF	TGTGCCAGCAGACGGACAGTCACCTCCTACGAGCAGTACTTC
14	.	TRBV20-1	TRBJ1-1	few	CSAPTRTLNTEAFF	TGCAGTGCTCCCACGAGGACCTTGAACACTGAAGCTTTCTTT
15	TRBD1	TRBV5-1	TRBJ2-2	.	CASNLQGGITGELFF	TGCGCCAGCAATTTACAGGGGGGCATCACCGGGGAGCTGTTTTTT
14	.	TRBV5-6	TRBJ2-3	.	CASSLAHAGDTQYF	TGTGCCAGCAGCTTGGCCCACGCGGGAGATACGCAGTATTTT
15	TRBD1	TRBV11-2	TRBJ2-7	.	CASSSSGTGFHEQYF	TGTGCCAGCAGCTCCTCCGGGACAGGGTTCCACGAGCAGTACTTC
16	TRBD1	TRBV6-2/TRBV6-3	TRBJ2-7	.	CASRYLPGQGTYEQYF	TGTGCCAGCAGATACTTACCGGGACAGGGGACCTACGAGCAGTACTTC
14	.	TRBV5-1	TRBJ2-3	.	CASSLDYFTDTQYF	TGCGCCAGCAGCTTGGATTACTTCACAGATACGCAGTATTTT
15	TRBD1	TRBV6-1	TRBJ1-1	.	CASRLPGQGSTEAFF	TGTGCCAGCAGACTCCCGGGACAGGGGAGCACTGAAGCTTTCTTT
15	TRBD1	TRBV20-1	TRBJ2-4	many	CSASPGQGTKNIQYF	TGCAGTGCTTCACCGGGACAGGGAACCAAAAACATTCAGTACTTC
15	.	TRBV9	TRBJ2-2	few	CASRRLAENTGELFF	TGTGCCAGCAGAAGGTTAGCGGAGAACACCGGGGAGCTGTTTTTT
15	TRBD2	TRBV4-2	TRBJ2-2	few	CASSQPGGGTGELFF	TGTGCCAGCAGCCAACCCGGGGGGGGCACCGGGGAGCTGTTTTTT
14	.	TRBV3-1	TRBJ1-1	few	CASSQGAANTEAFF	TGTGCCAGCAGCCAAGGGGCAGCGAACACTGAAGCTTTCTTT
12	.	TRBV20-1	TRBJ1-5	few	CSATRQHQPQHF	TGCAGTGCTACCAGACAGCATCAGCCCCAGCATTTT
16	TRBD2	TRBV9	TRBJ2-1	.	CASSVVGTTSYNEQFF	TGTGCCAGCAGCGTAGTCGGGACTACCTCCTACAATGAGCAGTTCTTC